Below, one T cell receptor beta chain is given with its context. V was shortened by 4 bases and J by 4 bases, with 17 bases between the two germline ends. The CDR3 is 16 residues long. The germline V gene has CDR1 SEHNR and CDR2 FQNEAQ (reference sequence). This sample was included in a study of T cell changes during pregnancy in multiple sclerosis. The assay was immunoSEQ multiplex PCR, and TCRdb's table has in-frame clones only and misses some. The profile shows around 63,000 clones, 91% of them singletons. The source is a female donor in good health, enrolled as a control in a pregnancy study. This chain connects TRBV7-9 to TRBJ1-3; a possible D gene is TRBD1 (5 bases). The sequencing used peripheral blood, collected after pregnancy. The CDR3 here is CASSSQEWDWGNTIYF. CDR3 bases: TGTGCCAGCAGCTCGCAGGAGTGGGACTGGGGAAACACCATATATTTT. Using reference TRBV7-9 and TRBJ1-3 for the parts outside the CDR3, the full variable domain is DTGVSQNPRHKITKRGQNVTFRCDPISEHNRLYWYRQTLGQGPEFLTYFQNEAQLEKSRLLSDRFSAERPKGSFSTLEIQRTEQGDSAMYLCASSSQEWDWGNTIYFGEGSWLTVV.